This entry lists 5 T cell receptor beta chains sequenced from one sample in a study of blood T cells in healthy people across ages (dated by TCRdb to the mid-2010s). To prepare the library, 5' RACE was applied. The reads were generated on an Illumina HiSeq 2500. The second PCR ran for about 7 to 11 cycles and used a J-beta primer mix along with a sample-barcoded 5' primer. TCRdb reworked the public reads: Q25 trimming with fastp, MiXCR clone assembly, productive beta chains retained. CDR3 protein duplicates are merged, each entry listing the most common genes and DNA. The sample records about 640,000 distinct CDR3 sequences, roughly 53% of which are singletons. Approximately 37% of the sample goes to the ten largest clones. The source material was blood. Receptors were obtained from a man between 60 and 70 years old in good health.

The chain combines TRBV28 with TRBJ2-1; 7 positions match TRBD2. CDR3 length: 16 residues. CDR1 MDHEN and CDR2 SYDVKM come from the germline V gene. The V and J ends lost 3 bases and 3 bases, in that order; junction bases with no gene match: 8. The CDR3 nucleotides read TGTGCCAGCAGTTTTGGGGCGGGGGTACGCTACAATGAGCAGTTCTTC. Its protein product is CASSFGAGVRYNEQFF.

Written as DNA, the CDR3 is TGTGCCAGCAGTTACAGCAAGACAGGGTTTACCTACGAGCAGTACTTC. This translates into CASSYSKTGFTYEQYF. This chain connects TRBV6-5 to TRBJ2-7, with TRBD1 matching 7 bases. CDR1 is MNHEY and CDR2 is SVGAGI in the germline V gene. The CDR3 runs 16 residues. V dropped 2 bases and J dropped 2; count of bases not matched to a gene: 9.

The V call is TRBV7-2, the J call TRBJ2-3; 8 nucleotides agree with TRBD2. Germline-derived CDR1 and CDR2 are SGHTA and FQGNSA. Unmatched junction bases numbered 7, after V lost 3 bases and J lost 5 bases. This CDR3 region has 15 residues. The CDR3 DNA sequence: TGTGCCAGCAGCTTGCAGGGACTAGAGGGAGATACGCAGTATTTT. Translating it yields CASSLQGLEGDTQYF.

The table lists this clonotype with a few counts. The gene calls are TRBV20-1 and TRBJ2-5, with TRBD2 as a possible D gene (6 bases). Germline loops: CDR1 DFQATT, CDR2 SNEGSKA (reference sequence). Between the trimmed V and J ends, which lost 2 bases and 2 bases, there was a span of 9 bases. The CDR3 runs 13 residues. This CDR3 is CSARLGTQETQYF. For the CDR3, the DNA is TGCAGTGCTAGATTAGGGACTCAAGAGACCCAGTACTTC.

The V call is TRBV6-2 or TRBV6-3, the J call TRBJ1-5, with 8 positions matching TRBD1. Germline V gene lookup returns CDR1 MNHEY and CDR2 SVGEGT. The trim removed 2 bases at V and 4 bases at J, leaving 7 bases unmatched. The CDR3 is 16 residues long. The chain's CDR3 is CASSYPGQGINQPQHF. The CDR3 coding sequence is TGTGCCAGCAGTTACCCTGGACAGGGAATTAATCAGCCCCAGCATTTT.